The clone carrying this TCR beta chain has a count of ten or more. These data belong to a study of T cells after posttransplantation cyclophosphamide. Looked up from germline, CDR1 is SGHRS and CDR2 is YFSETQ. V was trimmed by 1 base and J by 0 bases, leaving 25 bases between them. The CDR3 is made up of 20 amino acids. Sequencing was performed with immunoSEQ multiplex PCR; in TCRdb, only in-frame clones are kept and a portion is missing. This sample shows over 30,000 clones and no singletons; approximately 1.1% rests with the ten largest. This chain links TRBV5-1 with TRBJ1-1; D possibly corresponds to TRBD1 (6 bases). The origin of this receptor is a girl aged 5-17 years in good health, CMV-negative, and a related stem cell transplant donor. The sequencing input was PBMCs. The CDR3 loop reads CASSLNDQIRGRGMNTEAFF. In DNA form, the CDR3 reads TGCGCCAGCAGCTTGAACGACCAAATCAGGGGAAGGGGAATGAACACTGAAGCTTTCTTT.